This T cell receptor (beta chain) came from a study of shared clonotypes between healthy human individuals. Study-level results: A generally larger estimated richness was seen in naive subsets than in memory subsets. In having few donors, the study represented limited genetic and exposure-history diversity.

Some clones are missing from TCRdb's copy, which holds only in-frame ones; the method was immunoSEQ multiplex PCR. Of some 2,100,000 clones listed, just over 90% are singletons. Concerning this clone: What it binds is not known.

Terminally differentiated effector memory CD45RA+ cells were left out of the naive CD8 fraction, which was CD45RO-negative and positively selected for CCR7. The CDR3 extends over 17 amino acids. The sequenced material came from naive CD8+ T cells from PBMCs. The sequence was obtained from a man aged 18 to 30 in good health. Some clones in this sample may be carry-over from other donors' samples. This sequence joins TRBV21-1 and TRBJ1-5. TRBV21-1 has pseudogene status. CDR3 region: CASSKDLRGESNQPQHF. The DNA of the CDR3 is TGTGCCAGCAGCAAGGATCTCCGGGGAGAGAGCAATCAGCCCCAGCATTTT.